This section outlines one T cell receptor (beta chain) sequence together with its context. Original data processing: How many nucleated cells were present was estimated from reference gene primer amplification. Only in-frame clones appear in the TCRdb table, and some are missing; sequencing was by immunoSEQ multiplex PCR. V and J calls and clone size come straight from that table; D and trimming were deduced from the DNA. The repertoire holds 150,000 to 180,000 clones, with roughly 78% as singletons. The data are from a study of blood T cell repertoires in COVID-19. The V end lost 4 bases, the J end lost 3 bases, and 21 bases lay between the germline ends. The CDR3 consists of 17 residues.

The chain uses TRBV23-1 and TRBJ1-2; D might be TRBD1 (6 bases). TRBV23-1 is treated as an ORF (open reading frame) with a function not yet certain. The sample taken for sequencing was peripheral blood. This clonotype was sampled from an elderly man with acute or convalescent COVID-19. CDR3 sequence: CASSRLGVGGADYGYTF. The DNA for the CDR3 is TGCGCCAGCAGTCGCCTGGGGGTTGGGGGGGCCGACTATGGCTACACCTTC.